This entry lists 17 T cell receptor beta chains sequenced from one sample in a study of blood T cell repertoires in COVID-19. Generated by immunoSEQ multiplex PCR, the TCRdb table keeps only in-frame clones and is missing some. Of roughly 290,000 clones detected, about 91% appear once; the ten largest clones hold under 15%. The specimen was peripheral blood. The receptor source for this set is an older woman with acute or convalescent COVID-19.

The chain links TRBV24-1 to TRBJ2-5; weak D call: TRBD2 (6 bases). The CDR3 contains 14 residues. The V gene's germline CDR1 is KGHDR and CDR2 SFDVKD. The ends were cut back, 7 bases at V and 0 bases at J, with 11 bases in the middle. The CDR3 sequence: CATSPGEYQETQYF. CDR3 DNA sequence: TGTGCCACCAGCCCGGGAGAGTACCAAGAGACCCAGTACTTC.

The chain has TRBV27 and TRBJ2-7, with 7 bases aligning to TRBD1. J gave up 3 bases and V 0 bases, and 5 bases lay outside the gene matches. Looked up from germline, CDR1 is MNHEY and CDR2 is SMNVEV (reference sequence). This CDR3 has 15 amino acids. The CDR3 spells CASSLSRTGVYEQYF. In nucleotides, the CDR3 is TGTGCCAGCAGTTTATCCCGCACAGGGGTCTACGAGCAGTACTTC.

The genes are TRBV11-2 and TRBJ2-7, with 8 bases aligning to TRBD2. The J segment lost 1 base and the V segment lost 4 bases, leaving 6 bases of the junction unmatched. This CDR3 contains 15 residues. Germline V lookup: CDR1 SGHAT, CDR2 FQNNGV. CDR3 in amino acids: CASSSPGLESYEQYF. The CDR3, as DNA: TGTGCCAGCAGCTCGCCGGGACTAGAGTCCTACGAGCAGTACTTC.

The CDR3 region has the DNA TGTGCCAGCAGTTGGGAGGGGAACACTGAAGCTTTCTTT. Amino acid sequence: CASSWEGNTEAFF. V is TRBV28 and J is TRBJ1-1, with D uncertain. Germline CDR1 MDHEN, CDR2 SYDVKM. There are 13 residues in the CDR3. Trimming took 4 bases from V and 1 from J, leaving 7 bases between them. The whole variable domain, remainder taken from reference TRBV28 and TRBJ1-1, is DVKVTQSSRYLVKRTGEKVFLECVQDMDHENMFWYRQDPGLGLRLIYFSYDVKMKEKGDIPEGYSVSREKKERFSLILESASTNQTSMYLCASSWEGNTEAFFGQGTRLTVV.

The chain is built from TRBV27 and TRBJ2-1; D possibly corresponds to TRBD1 (7 bases). The germline V and J ends were trimmed by 6 bases and 3 bases, with 9 bases remaining between them. Germline V gene data show CDR1 as MNHEY and CDR2 as SMNVEV (reference sequence). The CDR3 is 13 residues long. The CDR3 loop is CASSRGDYNEQFF. Written as DNA, the CDR3 is TGTGCCAGCAGCAGGGGGGACTACAATGAGCAGTTCTTC.

This clone appeared once. The rearrangement joins TRBV24-1 to TRBJ1-5, with a weak D call TRBD1 (6 bases). CDR1 is KGHDR, CDR2 SFDVKD, per germline. The CDR3 is made up of 19 amino acids. The ends were cut back, 4 bases at V and 0 bases at J, with 21 bases in the middle. CDR3 sequence reads: CATSEFRDTNYYSNQPQHF. CDR3 in DNA: TGTGCCACCAGTGAGTTCCGGGACACCAACTACTATAGCAATCAGCCCCAGCATTTT.

This sequence joins TRBV29-1 and TRBJ2-1, with D hard to call. V lost 6 bases and J 3 bases, leaving 15 bases between the germline ends. The CDR3 runs to 14 residues. Per the germline V gene, CDR1 is SQVTM and CDR2 is ANQGSEA. Written as DNA, the CDR3 is TGCAGCGTCGTAGGAGCCCCCTACTACAATGAGCAGTTCTTC. It yields the protein CSVVGAPYYNEQFF.

J is TRBJ2-1 and V is TRBV25-1; 11 positions match TRBD2. Germline assignment: CDR1 MGHDK and CDR2 SYGVNS. V dropped 5 bases and J dropped 7; count of bases not matched to a gene: 13. The CDR3 loop spans 17 amino acids. In DNA, the CDR3 is TGTGCCAGCAGTAATCCCCTAGGACTAGCGGGCAGGAATGAGCAGTTCTTC. Its protein product is CASSNPLGLAGRNEQFF. The entire variable domain, with the rest obtained from reference TRBV25-1 and TRBJ2-1, is as follows: EADIYQTPRYLVIGTGKKITLECSQTMGHDKMYWYQQDPGMELHLIHYSYGVNSTEKGDLSSESTVSRIRTEHFPLTLESARPSHTSQYLCASSNPLGLAGRNEQFFGPGTRLTVL.

The chain links TRBV7-2 to TRBJ2-2; 10 bases are a match to TRBD2. The germline V gene encodes CDR1 SGHTA and CDR2 FQGNSA. This CDR3 has 16 residues. J lost 6 bases, V lost 2 bases, and 6 bases had no gene match. The CDR3 loop is CASSLSASGRPGELFF. In DNA form, the CDR3 reads TGTGCCAGCAGCTTAAGCGCTAGCGGGAGACCCGGGGAGCTGTTTTTT.

V is TRBV11-3 and J is TRBJ1-1, with D perhaps TRBD1 (5 bases). V was clipped by 5 bases and J by 1 base, with 11 bases between them. The CDR3 loop spans 14 amino acids. Germline-derived CDR1 and CDR2 are SGHNT and YENEEA. The DNA for the CDR3 is TGTGCCAGCAGCCTCGCGGGGCGGAACACTGAAGCTTTCTTT. As protein: CASSLAGRNTEAFF.

The CDR3 protein is CATSDLSGGYNEQFF. The CDR3, as DNA: TGTGCCACCAGTGACTTGAGCGGGGGCTACAATGAGCAGTTCTTC. The chain couples TRBV24-1 to TRBJ2-1; TRBD2 matches at 8 bases. Looked up from germline, CDR1 is KGHDR and CDR2 is SFDVKD. Trimming removed 4 bases from V and 3 bases from J; junction bases left unmatched: 4. This CDR3 is 15 amino acids long.

The chain carries TRBV27 and TRBJ1-4, with a weak D call TRBD1 (5 bases). Deletions cut 3 bases from V and 8 bases from J, with 10 bases between. Germline V gene lookup returns CDR1 MNHEY and CDR2 SMNVEV (reference sequence). CDR3 length: 13 residues. In DNA form, the CDR3 reads TGTGCCAGCAGTTTTCAAGGGGTGGAAAAACTGTTTTTT. It codes for CASSFQGVEKLFF.

The gene calls are TRBV7-9 and TRBJ1-5, with TRBD1 matching over 9 bases. The trim removed 4 bases at V and 0 bases at J, leaving 4 bases unmatched. CDR1 SEHNR and CDR2 FQNEAQ come from the germline V gene (reference sequence). The CDR3 totals 16 residues. This CDR3 reads CASSWTGAYSNQPQHF. The CDR3, as DNA: TGTGCCAGCAGCTGGACAGGGGCGTATAGCAATCAGCCCCAGCATTTT.

The rearrangement joins TRBV5-6 to TRBJ2-6; D may be TRBD2 (6 bases). The V end was cut by 0 bases, the J end by 8 bases, with 21 bases between. This CDR3 spans 18 amino acids. Germline CDR1 is SGHDT and CDR2 is YYEEEE. In nucleotides, the CDR3 is TGTGCCAGCAGCTTGGTGTCGGGCGGCGGGGTCAATCCCAACGTCCTGACTTTC. It translates to CASSLVSGGGVNPNVLTF.

The table lists this clone with a count of one. The rearrangement uses TRBV19 and TRBJ2-7; 7 nucleotides match TRBD1. The CDR3 totals 15 residues. Germline lookup yields CDR1 LNHDA and CDR2 SQIVND (reference sequence). The trim removed 6 bases at V and 2 bases at J, leaving 10 bases unmatched. The CDR3 DNA reads as TGTGCCAGTAGCCACAACCGACAGGGCCCCTACGAGCAGTACTTC. It specifies CASSHNRQGPYEQYF.

The V gene is TRBV19, the J gene TRBJ1-6; D uncertain. Germline CDR1 reads LNHDA; CDR2 reads SQIVND (reference sequence). Trimming removed 4 bases at V and 7 bases at J, with 17 bases between. CDR3 size: 16 residues. In nucleotides, the CDR3 is TGTGCCAGTAGTACCGAAGCCGGTTTACGGAATTCACCCCTCCACTTT. Its translation: CASSTEAGLRNSPLHF.

The V and J genes are TRBV30 and TRBJ1-6, with a tentative D call TRBD1 (6 bases). With 4 bases removed from V and 10 bases from J, the gap between germline ends came to 17 bases. Germline V gene data show CDR1 as GTSNPN and CDR2 as SVGIG (reference sequence). CDR3 length: 14 amino acids. CDR3 coding DNA: TGTGCCTGGACGATCATTCCAGGGGAATCACCCCTCCACTTT. Its translation: CAWTIIPGESPLHF.